Sequencing of this T cell receptor (beta chain) was carried out in a study of response to subunit inactivated influenza vaccine. The J segment lost 2 bases and the V segment lost 1 base, leaving 5 bases of the junction unmatched. The CDR3 spans 16 residues. Germline loops: CDR1 LGHDT, CDR2 YNNKEL (reference sequence). As to this clonotype: As yet, its antigen is unknown.

TCRdb itself ran the RT-PCR reads through MiXCR, one entry per CDR3 protein. Of some 520,000 distinct CDR3 sequences listed, more than 15% are singletons. Study conclusions and caveats: After each seasonal influenza vaccination, few new T cells are recruited, the authors suggested.

This TCR derives from a man aged 45-69 years who received an inactivated influenza vaccine. The chain recombines TRBV3-1 with TRBJ2-7; 10 nucleotides align to TRBD2. The material sequenced was CD4+ T cells sorted from PBMCs, taken around 25 months after vaccination. CDR3 sequence: CASSQAGLAQTYEQYF. The CDR3 region has the DNA TGTGCCAGCAGCCAAGCGGGACTAGCGCAAACCTACGAGCAGTACTTC.